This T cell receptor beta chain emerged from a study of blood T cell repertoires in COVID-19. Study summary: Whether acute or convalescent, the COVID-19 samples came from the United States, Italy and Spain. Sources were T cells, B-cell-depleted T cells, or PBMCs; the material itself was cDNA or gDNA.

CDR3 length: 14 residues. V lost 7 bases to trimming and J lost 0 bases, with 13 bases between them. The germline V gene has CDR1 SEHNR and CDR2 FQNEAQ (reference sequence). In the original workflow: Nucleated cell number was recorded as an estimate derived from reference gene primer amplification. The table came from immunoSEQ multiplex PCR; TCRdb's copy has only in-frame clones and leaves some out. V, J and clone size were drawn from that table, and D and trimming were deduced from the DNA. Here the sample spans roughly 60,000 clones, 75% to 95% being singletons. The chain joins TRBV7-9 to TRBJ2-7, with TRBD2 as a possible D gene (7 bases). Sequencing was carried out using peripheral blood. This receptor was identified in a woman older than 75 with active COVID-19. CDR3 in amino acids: CASTIGGGSYEQYF. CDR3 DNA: TGTGCCAGCACTATAGGGGGGGGCTCCTACGAGCAGTACTTC.